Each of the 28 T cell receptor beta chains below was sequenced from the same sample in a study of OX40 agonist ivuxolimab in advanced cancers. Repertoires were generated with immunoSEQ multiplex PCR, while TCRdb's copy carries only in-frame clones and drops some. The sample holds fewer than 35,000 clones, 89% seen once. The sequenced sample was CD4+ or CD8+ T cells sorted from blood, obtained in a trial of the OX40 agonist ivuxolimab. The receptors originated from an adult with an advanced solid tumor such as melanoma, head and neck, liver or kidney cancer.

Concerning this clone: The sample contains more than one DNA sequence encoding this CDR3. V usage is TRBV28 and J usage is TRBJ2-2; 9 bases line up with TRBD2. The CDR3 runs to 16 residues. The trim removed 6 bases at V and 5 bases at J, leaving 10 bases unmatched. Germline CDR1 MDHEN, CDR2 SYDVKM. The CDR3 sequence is CASRRTGTSRTGELFF. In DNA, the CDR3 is TGTGCCAGCAGACGGACCGGGACTAGCAGGACCGGGGAGCTGTTTTTT.

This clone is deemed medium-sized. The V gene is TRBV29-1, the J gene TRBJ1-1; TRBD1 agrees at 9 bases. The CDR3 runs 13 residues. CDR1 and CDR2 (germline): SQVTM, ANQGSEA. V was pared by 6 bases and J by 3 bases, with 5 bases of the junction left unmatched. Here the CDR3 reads CSVLGTGYTEAFF. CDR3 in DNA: TGCAGCGTATTGGGGACAGGGTACACTGAAGCTTTCTTT.

CDR3 DNA: TGTGCCTGGGGGACAGGGTTAACCTACGAGCAGTACTTC. Translated, it gives CAWGTGLTYEQYF. V usage is TRBV30 and J usage is TRBJ2-7; 9 bases align to TRBD1. CDR1 is GTSNPN and CDR2 is SVGIG in the germline V gene (reference sequence). The CDR3 runs 13 residues. The V gene end was trimmed by 5 bases and the J gene end by 2 bases; junction bases not matched to a gene: 4.

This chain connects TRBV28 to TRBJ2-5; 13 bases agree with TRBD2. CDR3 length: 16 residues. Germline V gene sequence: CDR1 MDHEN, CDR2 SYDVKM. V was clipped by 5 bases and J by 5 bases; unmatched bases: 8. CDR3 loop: CASSPGLAGVGETQYF. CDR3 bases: TGTGCCAGCAGTCCCGGACTAGCGGGAGTGGGTGAGACCCAGTACTTC.

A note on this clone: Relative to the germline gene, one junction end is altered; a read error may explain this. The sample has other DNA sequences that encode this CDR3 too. CDR3 protein: CASSQGLWSSGEETQYF. Here the CDR3 DNA reads TGTGCCAGCAGTCAAGGCCTGTGGTCTAGCGGGGAAGAGACCCAGTACTTC. This chain connects TRBV4-2 to TRBJ2-5; TRBD2 matches at 9 bases. The CDR3 is made up of 17 amino acids. Germline loops: CDR1 LGHNA, CDR2 YNFKEQ.

CDR3 region: CASSFSFGAEQYF. The CDR3 DNA reads as TGTGCCAGCAGCTTTTCTTTTGGGGCCGAGCAGTACTTC. The chain has TRBV5-8 and TRBJ2-7, with a possible D match to TRBD1 (5 bases). CDR1 is SGHTS and CDR2 is YDEGEE in the germline V gene. V was shortened by 2 bases and J by 6 bases, with 12 bases between the two germline ends. The CDR3 contains 13 residues.

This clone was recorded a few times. The CDR3, as DNA: TGTGCCAGCAGCCCCGGCGGTATCTACGAGCAGTACTTC. It codes for CASSPGGIYEQYF. The rearrangement links TRBV7-9 to TRBJ2-7; no clear D gene. Germline V lookup: CDR1 SEHNR, CDR2 FQNEAQ (reference sequence). The CDR3 runs to 13 residues. Trimming stripped 5 bases from V and 3 bases from J, with 11 bases between.

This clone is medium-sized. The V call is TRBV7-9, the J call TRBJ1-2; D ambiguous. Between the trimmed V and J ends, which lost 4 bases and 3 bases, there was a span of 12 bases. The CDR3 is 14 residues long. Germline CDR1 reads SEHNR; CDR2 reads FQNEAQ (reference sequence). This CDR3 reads CASSSNPVYYGYTF. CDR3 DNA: TGTGCCAGCAGCTCGAATCCGGTGTACTATGGCTACACCTTC.

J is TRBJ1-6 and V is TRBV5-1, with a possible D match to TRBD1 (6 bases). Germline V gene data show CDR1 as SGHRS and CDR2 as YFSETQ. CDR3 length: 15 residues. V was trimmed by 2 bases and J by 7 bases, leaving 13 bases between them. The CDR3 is CASSFGGAGNSPLHF. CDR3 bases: TGCGCCAGCAGCTTTGGGGGCGCGGGGAATTCACCCCTCCACTTT.

CDR3 protein: CASSSTGYNEQFF. CDR3 coding DNA: TGTGCCAGCAGCTCTACAGGGTACAATGAGCAGTTCTTC. J is TRBJ2-1 and V is TRBV7-8; possible D gene TRBD1, 6 bases. This CDR3 spans 13 amino acids. The germline V gene has CDR1 SGHVS and CDR2 FQNEAQ. Trimming took 4 bases from V and 4 from J, leaving 8 bases between them. The whole variable domain, filled in from reference TRBV7-8 and TRBJ2-1, reads GAGVSQSPRYKVAKRGQDVALRCDPISGHVSLFWYQQALGQGPEFLTYFQNEAQLDKSGLPSDRFFAERPEGSVSTLKIQRTQQEDSAVYLCASSSTGYNEQFFGPGTRLTVL.

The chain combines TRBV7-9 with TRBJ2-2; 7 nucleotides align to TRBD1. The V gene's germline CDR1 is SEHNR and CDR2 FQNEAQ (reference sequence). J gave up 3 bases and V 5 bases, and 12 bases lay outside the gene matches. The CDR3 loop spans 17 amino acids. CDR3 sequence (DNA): TGTGCCAGCAGCGATACCCGGTCCGGGACAGACACCGGGGAGCTGTTTTTT. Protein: CASSDTRSGTDTGELFF.

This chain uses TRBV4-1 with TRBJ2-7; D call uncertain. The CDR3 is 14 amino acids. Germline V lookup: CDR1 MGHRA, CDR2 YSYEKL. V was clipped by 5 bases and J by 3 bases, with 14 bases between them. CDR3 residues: CASSLGMGIYEQYF. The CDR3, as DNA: TGCGCCAGCAGCTTAGGGATGGGAATCTACGAGCAGTACTTC.

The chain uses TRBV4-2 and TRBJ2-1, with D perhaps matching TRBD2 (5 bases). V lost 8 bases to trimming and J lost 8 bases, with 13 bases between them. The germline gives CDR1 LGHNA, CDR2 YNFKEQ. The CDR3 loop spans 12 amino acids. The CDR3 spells CASRREFDEQFF. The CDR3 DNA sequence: TGTGCCAGCCGAAGGGAGTTTGATGAGCAGTTCTTC.

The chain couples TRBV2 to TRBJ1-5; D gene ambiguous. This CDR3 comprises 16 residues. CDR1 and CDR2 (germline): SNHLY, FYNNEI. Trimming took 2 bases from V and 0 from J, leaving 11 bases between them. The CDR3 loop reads CASSEITDNSNQPQHF. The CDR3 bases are TGTGCCAGCAGTGAAATTACAGATAATAGCAATCAGCCCCAGCATTTT.

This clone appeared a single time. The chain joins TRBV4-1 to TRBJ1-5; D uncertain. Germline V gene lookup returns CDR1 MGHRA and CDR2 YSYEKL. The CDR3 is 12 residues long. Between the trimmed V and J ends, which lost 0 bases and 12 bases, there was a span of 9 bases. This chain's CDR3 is CASSQEGNLQHF. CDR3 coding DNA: TGCGCCAGCAGCCAAGAGGGTAATCTCCAGCATTTT.

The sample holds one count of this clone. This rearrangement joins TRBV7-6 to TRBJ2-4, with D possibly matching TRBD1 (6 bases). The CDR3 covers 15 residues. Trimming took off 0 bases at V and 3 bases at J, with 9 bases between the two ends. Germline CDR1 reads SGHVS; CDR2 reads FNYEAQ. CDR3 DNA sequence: TGTGCCAGCAGCTTAGCTCAGGGGAACAAAAACATTCAGTACTTC. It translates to CASSLAQGNKNIQYF.

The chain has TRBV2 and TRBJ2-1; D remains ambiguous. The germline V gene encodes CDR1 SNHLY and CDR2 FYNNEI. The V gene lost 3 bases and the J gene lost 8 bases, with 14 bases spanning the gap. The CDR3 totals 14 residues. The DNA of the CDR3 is TGTGCCAGCAGTGATCCCAAAACTGCACATGAGCAGTTCTTC. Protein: CASSDPKTAHEQFF. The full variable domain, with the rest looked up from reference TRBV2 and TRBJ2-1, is EPEVTQTPSHQVTQMGQEVILRCVPISNHLYFYWYRQILGQKVEFLVSFYNNEISEKSEIFDDQFSVERPDGSNFTLKIRSTKLEDSAMYFCASSDPKTAHEQFFGPGTRLTVL.

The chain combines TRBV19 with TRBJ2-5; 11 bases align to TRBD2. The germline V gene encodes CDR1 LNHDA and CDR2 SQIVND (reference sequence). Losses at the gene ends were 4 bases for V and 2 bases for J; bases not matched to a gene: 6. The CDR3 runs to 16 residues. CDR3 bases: TGTGCCAGTAGTAGGTTCTCTAGCGGGGGGCAAGAGACCCAGTACTTC. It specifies CASSRFSSGGQETQYF.

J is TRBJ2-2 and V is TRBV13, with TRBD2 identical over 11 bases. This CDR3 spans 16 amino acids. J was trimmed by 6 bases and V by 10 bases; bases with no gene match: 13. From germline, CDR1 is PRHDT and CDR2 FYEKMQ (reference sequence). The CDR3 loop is CAIPGASGRYAGELFF. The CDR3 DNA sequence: TGTGCCATCCCAGGGGCTAGCGGGAGGTACGCCGGGGAGCTGTTTTTT.

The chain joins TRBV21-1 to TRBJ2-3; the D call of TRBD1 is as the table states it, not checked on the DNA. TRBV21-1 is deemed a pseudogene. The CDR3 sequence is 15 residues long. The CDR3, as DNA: TGTGCCAGCAGCAACATACAGGGCAGCACAGATACGCAGTATTTT. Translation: CASSNIQGSTDTQYF.

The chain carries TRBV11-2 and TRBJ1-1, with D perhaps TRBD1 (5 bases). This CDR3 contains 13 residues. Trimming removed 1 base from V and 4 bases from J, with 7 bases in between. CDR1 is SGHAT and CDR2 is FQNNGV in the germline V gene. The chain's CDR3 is CASSLGGRTEAFF. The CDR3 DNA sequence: TGTGCCAGCAGCTTAGGGGGCCGCACTGAAGCTTTCTTT.

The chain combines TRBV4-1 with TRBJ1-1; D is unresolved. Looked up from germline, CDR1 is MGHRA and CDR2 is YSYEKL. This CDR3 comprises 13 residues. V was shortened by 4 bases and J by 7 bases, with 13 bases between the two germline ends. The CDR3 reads CASSLQIDYEAFF. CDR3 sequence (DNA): TGCGCCAGCAGCCTACAAATCGACTATGAAGCTTTCTTT.

CDR3 protein: CASSISSGANVLTF. CDR3 sequence (DNA): TGTGCCAGTAGTATATCTTCTGGGGCCAACGTCCTGACTTTC. The chain links TRBV19 to TRBJ2-6; D not certain. The CDR3 consists of 14 residues. The germline CDR1 and CDR2 sequences are LNHDA and SQIVND (reference sequence). The V gene lost 2 bases and the J gene lost 1 base, with 3 bases spanning the gap.

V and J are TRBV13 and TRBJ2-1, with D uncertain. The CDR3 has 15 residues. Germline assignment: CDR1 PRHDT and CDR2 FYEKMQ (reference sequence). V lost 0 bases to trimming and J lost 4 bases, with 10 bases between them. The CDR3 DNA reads TGTGCCAGCAGCTTAGGAGCAACCGCATACAATGAGCAGTTCTTC. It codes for CASSLGATAYNEQFF. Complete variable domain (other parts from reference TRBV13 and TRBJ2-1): AAGVIQSPRHLIKEKRETATLKCYPIPRHDTVYWYQQGPGQDPQFLISFYEKMQSDKGSIPDRFSAQQFSDYHSELNMSSLELGDSALYFCASSLGATAYNEQFFGPGTRLTVL.

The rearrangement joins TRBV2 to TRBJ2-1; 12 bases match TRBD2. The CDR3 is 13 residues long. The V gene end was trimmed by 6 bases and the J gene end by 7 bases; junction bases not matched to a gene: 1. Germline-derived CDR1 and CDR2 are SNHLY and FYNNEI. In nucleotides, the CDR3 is TGTGCCAGCAGCCTAGCGGGAGGGAATGAGCAGTTCTTC. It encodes CASSLAGGNEQFF.

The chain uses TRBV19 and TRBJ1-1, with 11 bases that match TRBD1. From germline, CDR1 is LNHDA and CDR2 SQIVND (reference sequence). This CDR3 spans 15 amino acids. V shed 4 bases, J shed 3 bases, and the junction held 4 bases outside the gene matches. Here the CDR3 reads CASSTRDRGYTEAFF. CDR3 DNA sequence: TGTGCCAGTAGTACCAGGGACAGGGGGTACACTGAAGCTTTCTTT.

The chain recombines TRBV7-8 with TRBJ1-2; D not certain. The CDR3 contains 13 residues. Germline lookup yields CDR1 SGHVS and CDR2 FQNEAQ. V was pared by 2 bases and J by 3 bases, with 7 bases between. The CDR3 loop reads CASSLRSDYGYTF. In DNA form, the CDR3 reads TGTGCCAGCAGCTTACGTTCCGACTATGGCTACACCTTC.

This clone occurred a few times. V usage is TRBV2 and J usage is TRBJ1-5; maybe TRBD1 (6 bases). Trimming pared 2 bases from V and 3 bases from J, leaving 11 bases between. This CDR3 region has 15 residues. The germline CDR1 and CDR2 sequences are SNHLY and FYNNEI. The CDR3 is CASSEYGGHNQPQHF. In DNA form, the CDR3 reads TGTGCCAGCAGTGAATACGGGGGACACAATCAGCCCCAGCATTTT.